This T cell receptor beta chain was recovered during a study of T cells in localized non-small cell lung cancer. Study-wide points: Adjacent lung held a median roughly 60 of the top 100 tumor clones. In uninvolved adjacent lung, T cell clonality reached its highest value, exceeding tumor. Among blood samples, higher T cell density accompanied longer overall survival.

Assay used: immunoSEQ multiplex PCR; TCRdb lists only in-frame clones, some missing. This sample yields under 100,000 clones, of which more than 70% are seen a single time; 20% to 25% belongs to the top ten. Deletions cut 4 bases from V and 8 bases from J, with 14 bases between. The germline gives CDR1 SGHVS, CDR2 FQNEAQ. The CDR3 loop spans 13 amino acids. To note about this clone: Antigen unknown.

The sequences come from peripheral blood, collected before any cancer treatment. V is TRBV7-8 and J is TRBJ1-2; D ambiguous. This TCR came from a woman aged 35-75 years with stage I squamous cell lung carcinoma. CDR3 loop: CASSSRDVGGYTF. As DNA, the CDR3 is TGTGCCAGCAGCTCCCGAGATGTTGGCGGCTACACCTTC.